These 23 T cell receptor beta chains share one sample of origin, sequenced in a study of cytomegalovirus exposure and HLA in healthy donors. PCR involved 60 Vbeta and 13 Jbeta primers. The data were produced by immunoSEQ multiplex PCR, yet TCRdb's version contains in-frame clones alone and is incomplete. Seen here are roughly 170,000 clones, 82% observed once, and the top ten hold 1.5%. The sequenced sample was PBMCs. These receptors all stem from a male donor in good health and CMV-seronegative.

This clone showed up just once. The chain carries TRBV19 and TRBJ2-7; TRBD1 matches 9 bases. Germline V CDR1 and CDR2: LNHDA, SQIVND (reference sequence). Trimming cost V 4 bases and J 0 bases; bases outside gene matches: 4. The CDR3 has 15 amino acids. In nucleotides, the CDR3 is TGTGCCAGTAGTAGGACAGGGGCTTACTCCTACGAGCAGTACTTC. It is translated as CASSRTGAYSYEQYF.

The CDR3 reads CGSGREDNEQFF. CDR3 nucleotide sequence: TGTGGGAGCGGGAGGGAGGACAATGAGCAGTTCTTC. This chain links TRBV7-9 with TRBJ2-1, with 10 bases aligning to TRBD2. Germline V gene sequence: CDR1 SEHNR, CDR2 FQNEAQ (reference sequence). CDR3 length: 12 amino acids.

The chain has TRBV10-1 and TRBJ1-1; no reliable D call. CDR3 length equals 12 residues. Germline lookup yields CDR1 WNHNN and CDR2 SYGVQD (reference sequence). Trimming stripped 3 bases from V and 5 bases from J, with 7 bases between. CDR3 nucleotides: TGCGCCAGCAGTGACCCGGAGACTGAAGCTTTCTTT. Translating gives CASSDPETEAFF.

The rearrangement links TRBV21-1 to TRBJ2-1; TRBD1 is the table's D call, not checked against the DNA. TRBV21-1 is reported as a pseudogene. The CDR3 consists of 12 residues. The DNA for the CDR3 is TGTGCCCGAACCAGGGGTTTTCAGGAGCAGTTCTTC. Amino acids: CARTRGFQEQFF.

The V gene is TRBV7-6, the J gene TRBJ2-7; 9 nucleotides match TRBD1. V lost 7 bases to trimming and J lost 5 bases; unmatched junction nucleotides: 9. The CDR3 has 14 residues. From germline, CDR1 is SGHVS and CDR2 FNYEAQ. The CDR3 is CASKTRDRADEQYF. The CDR3 nucleotides read TGTGCCAGCAAAACACGGGACAGGGCCGACGAGCAGTACTTC. Combining the CDR3 with reference TRBV7-6 and TRBJ2-7 gives the whole variable domain GAGVSQSPRYKVTKRGQDVALRCDPISGHVSLYWYRQALGQGPEFLTYFNYEAQQDKSGLPNDRFSAERPEGSISTLTIQRTEQRDSAMYRCASKTRDRADEQYFGPGTRLTVT.

The CDR3, as DNA: TGTGCCAGCACCCAAGGGGAAAGGGACAAACGGGCTTTCTTT. Translation: CASTQGERDKRAFF. The chain recombines TRBV9 with TRBJ1-1; TRBD1 might be the D (6 bases). Germline CDR1 and CDR2: SGDLS and YYNGEE. CDR3 length equals 14 residues. V was cut by 6 bases and J by 11 bases, with 23 bases left in between.

The chain combines TRBV30 with TRBJ2-2; tentatively, D is TRBD1 (6 bases). CDR3 length: 13 amino acids. V lost 1 base to trimming and J lost 7 bases, with 10 bases between them. Germline V gives CDR1 GTSNPN, CDR2 SVGIG (reference sequence). Written as DNA, the CDR3 is TGTGCCTGGAGTGGCCTAGGGGGCGGGGAGCTGTTTTTT. As protein: CAWSGLGGGELFF. Variable domain in full (rest from reference TRBV30 and TRBJ2-2): SQTIHQWPATLVQPVGSPLSLECTVEGTSNPNLYWYRQAAGRGLQLLFYSVGIGQISSEVPQNLSASRPQDRQFILSSKKLLLSDSGFYLCAWSGLGGGELFFGEGSRLTVL.

Of note for this clone: Its ends do not fully match the called genes, so a read error is possible. The chain links TRBV27 to TRBJ2-3; no clear D. Germline V gene sequence: CDR1 MNHEY, CDR2 SMNVEV (reference sequence). The CDR3 consists of 17 residues. The CDR3 region is CATSIRSLGGSTDTQYF. DNA of the CDR3: TGTGCCACCAGTATCCGGAGCCTAGGCGGTAGCACAGATACGCAGTATTTT.

The chain couples TRBV14 to TRBJ2-7, with 10 bases matching TRBD1. Per the germline V gene, CDR1 is SGHDN and CDR2 is FVKESK. With V trimmed by 3 bases and J by 3 bases, 2 bases remained unmatched. The CDR3 extends over 14 amino acids. CDR3 amino acids: CASSQDRGIYEQYF. CDR3 DNA sequence: TGTGCCAGCAGCCAGGACAGGGGGATCTACGAGCAGTACTTC.

The chain couples TRBV6-5 to TRBJ1-1; D not resolved. CDR1 MNHEY and CDR2 SVGAGI come from the germline V gene. The V and J ends lost 8 bases and 9 bases respectively, with 10 bases between them. The CDR3 covers 10 residues. The CDR3 bases are TGTGCCAGCGCCTTATCTAAAGCTTTCTTT. Its protein is CASALSKAFF.

With respect to this clone: A junction boundary mismatches the germline segment, possibly from a read error. The J gene is TRBJ2-7, the V gene TRBV6-6; perhaps TRBD1 as D (5 bases). In germline, CDR1 is MNHNY, CDR2 SVGAGI (reference sequence). The CDR3 consists of 15 residues. The CDR3 loop reads CASSYRDSSSYERYF. Here the CDR3 DNA reads TGTGCCAGCAGTTACCGCGACAGTAGCTCCTACGAGCGGTACTTC.

The genes are TRBV28 and TRBJ2-7, with D perhaps matching TRBD2 (5 bases). Trimming pared 10 bases from V and 2 bases from J, leaving 15 bases between. CDR3 length equals 13 residues. Germline CDR1 and CDR2: MDHEN and SYDVKM. CDR3 loop: CATHEGLTYEQYF. The CDR3 DNA follows: TGTGCCACCCATGAGGGCTTGACCTACGAGCAGTACTTC.

The chain carries TRBV7-3 and TRBJ2-2; D is perhaps TRBD1 (5 bases). Trimming shortened V by 5 bases and J by 6 bases, and 10 bases separated the two germline ends. The germline V gene encodes CDR1 SGHTA and CDR2 FQGTGA. The CDR3 extends over 13 amino acids. CDR3 nucleotide sequence: TGTGCCAGCAGCCCAGGACATTCCGGGGAGCTGTTTTTT. Its protein is CASSPGHSGELFF.

This chain joins TRBV9 and TRBJ2-3, with D possibly being TRBD2 (7 bases). The CDR3 has 18 residues. V was pared by 1 base and J by 2 bases, with 20 bases between. CDR1 and CDR2 from the germline V gene are SGDLS and YYNGEE. This chain's CDR3 is CASSVSGGSITLTDTQYF. DNA for the CDR3: TGTGCCAGCAGCGTATCGGGGGGCTCGATAACTCTCACAGATACGCAGTATTTT. The entire variable domain, with the rest obtained from reference TRBV9 and TRBJ2-3, is as follows: DSGVTQTPKHLITATGQRVTLRCSPRSGDLSVYWYQQSLDQGLQFLIQYYNGEERAKGNILERFSAQQFPDLHSELNLSSLELGDSALYFCASSVSGGSITLTDTQYFGPGTRLTVL.

This CDR3 is CASLEGSSYNSPLHF. CDR3 DNA: TGTGCCAGCCTGGAGGGGAGCTCCTATAATTCACCCCTCCACTTT. The chain recombines TRBV6-1 with TRBJ1-6; weak D call: TRBD1 (5 bases). This CDR3 is built from 15 residues. Trimming took off 8 bases at V and 0 bases at J, with 11 bases between the two ends. Germline V gene data show CDR1 as MNHNS and CDR2 as SASEGT.

The chain recombines TRBV28 with TRBJ1-3; no clear D. The germline CDR1 and CDR2 sequences are MDHEN and SYDVKM. Trimming pared 6 bases from V and 0 bases from J, leaving 12 bases between. There are 15 residues in the CDR3. The CDR3 loop reads CASSPGLPSGNTIYF. The CDR3 nucleotides read TGTGCCAGCAGCCCTGGGCTGCCCTCTGGAAACACCATATATTTT.

This chain joins TRBV5-1 and TRBJ1-6, with D unclear. CDR3 length: 14 amino acids. Between the trimmed V and J ends, which lost 3 bases and 5 bases, there was a span of 9 bases. CDR1 is SGHRS, CDR2 YFSETQ, per germline. CDR3 amino acids: CASSSGNNNSPLHF. The CDR3 DNA reads as TGCGCCAGCAGCTCCGGGAACAATAATTCACCCCTCCACTTT. Filled out from reference TRBV5-1 and TRBJ1-6, the complete variable domain reads KAGVTQTPRYLIKTRGQQVTLSCSPISGHRSVSWYQQTPGQGLQFLFEYFSETQRNKGNFPGRFSGRQFSNSRSEMNVSTLELGDSALYLCASSSGNNNSPLHFGNGTRLTVT.

A single count supports this clone. V gene TRBV7-3 combines with J gene TRBJ2-2, with 7 bases fitting TRBD2. Germline trimming cut 4 bases from V and 5 bases from J; bases unmatched to any gene: 10. The length of the CDR3 is 16 residues. CDR1 and CDR2 (germline): SGHTA, FQGTGA. Here the CDR3 DNA reads TGTGCCAGCAGCTCAGGGAGCGGGGTTCTTACCGGGGAGCTGTTTTTT. Translated: CASSSGSGVLTGELFF.

The rearrangement links TRBV28 to TRBJ2-4; tentatively, D is TRBD2 (5 bases). Between the trimmed V and J ends, which lost 2 bases and 2 bases, there was a span of 13 bases. This CDR3 has 16 amino acids. CDR1 is MDHEN and CDR2 is SYDVKM in the germline V gene. CDR3 in DNA: TGTGCCAGCAGTTTAGTGTTGACGGGGACCAAAAACATTCAGTACTTC. Its protein is CASSLVLTGTKNIQYF.

This clone appeared a few times. The chain's CDR3 is CASRRGTSLVDTQYF. DNA for the CDR3: TGTGCCAGCAGAAGGGGGACTAGCTTGGTAGATACGCAGTATTTT. The gene calls are TRBV28 and TRBJ2-3; 9 nucleotides agree with TRBD2. The V gene's germline CDR1 is MDHEN and CDR2 SYDVKM. V trimming: 6 bases; J trimming: 5 bases; junction bases outside the gene matches: 9. The CDR3 runs 15 residues.

The genes are TRBV19 and TRBJ1-1; D remains unclear. The germline gives CDR1 LNHDA, CDR2 SQIVND (reference sequence). The CDR3 consists of 13 residues. V lost 8 bases and J 4 bases, leaving 14 bases between the germline ends. CDR3 region: CASLEDWSTEAFF. The DNA for the CDR3 is TGTGCCAGTTTAGAGGATTGGAGCACTGAAGCTTTCTTT. Using reference TRBV19 and TRBJ1-1 for the parts outside the CDR3, the full variable domain is DGGITQSPKYLFRKEGQNVTLSCEQNLNHDAMYWYRQDPGQGLRLIYYSQIVNDFQKGDIAEGYSVSREKKESFPLTVTSAQKNPTAFYLCASLEDWSTEAFFGQGTRLTVV.

In the case of this clone: Mismatch with germline at one junction end may stem from a read error. V usage is TRBV27 and J usage is TRBJ1-2, with 9 bases matching TRBD1. The CDR3 runs to 14 residues. The germline CDR1 and CDR2 sequences are MNHEY and SMNVEV (reference sequence). The CDR3 DNA sequence: TGTGTCAGCACCAACAGGGGGCCTAACTATGGCTACACCTTC. Protein sequence: CVSTNRGPNYGYTF.

The chain combines TRBV2 with TRBJ2-2; D is unclear. CDR3 length: 11 residues. CDR1 is SNHLY and CDR2 is FYNNEI in the germline V gene. Between the trimmed V and J ends, which lost 5 bases and 6 bases, there was a span of 4 bases. The CDR3 DNA reads TGTGCCAGCAGTTTCTCCGGGGAGCTGTTTTTT. Its translation: CASSFSGELFF.